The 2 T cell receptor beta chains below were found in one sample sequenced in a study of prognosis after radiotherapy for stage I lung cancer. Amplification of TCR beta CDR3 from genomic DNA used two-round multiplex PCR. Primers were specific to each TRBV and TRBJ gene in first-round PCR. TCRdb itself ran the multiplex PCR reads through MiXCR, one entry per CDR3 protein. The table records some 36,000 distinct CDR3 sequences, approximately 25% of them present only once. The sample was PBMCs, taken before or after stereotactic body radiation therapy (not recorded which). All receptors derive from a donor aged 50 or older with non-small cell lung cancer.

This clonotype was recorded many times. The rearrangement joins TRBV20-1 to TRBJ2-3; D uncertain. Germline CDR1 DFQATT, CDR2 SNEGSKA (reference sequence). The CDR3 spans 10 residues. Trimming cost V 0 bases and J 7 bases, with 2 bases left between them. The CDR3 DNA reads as TGCAGTGCTAGAGATAATACGCAGTATTTT. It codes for CSARDNTQYF.

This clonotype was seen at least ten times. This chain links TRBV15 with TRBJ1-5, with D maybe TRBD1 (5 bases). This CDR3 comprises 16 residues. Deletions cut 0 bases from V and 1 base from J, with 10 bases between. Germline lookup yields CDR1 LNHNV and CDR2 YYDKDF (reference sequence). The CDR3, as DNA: TGTGCCACCAGCAGAGATGGGGCGAGAAGCAATCAGCCCCAGCATTTT. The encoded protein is CATSRDGARSNQPQHF. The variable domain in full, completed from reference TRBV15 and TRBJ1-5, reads DAMVIQNPRYQVTQFGKPVTLSCSQTLNHNVMYWYQQKSSQAPKLLFHYYDKDFNNEADTPDNFQSRRPNTSFCFLDIRSPGLGDTAMYLCATSRDGARSNQPQHFGDGTRLSIL.